The clone carrying this T cell receptor (beta chain) came up a few times. Its specificity is not known. The data are from a study of regulatory T cells in long-lasting Graves disease. Germline CDR1 reads SGHRS; CDR2 reads YFSETQ. The V gene lost 4 bases and the J gene lost 5 bases, with 7 bases spanning the gap. The length of the CDR3 is 12 residues. Time point meaning: newly diagnosed GD, antithyroid drugs for less than 3 months. Preparation of the TCR library used RNA extracted from PBMCs. Findings and caveats of the study: Persistent Graves' patients had lower TCR diversity than newly diagnosed ones. Between persistent patients, more than 2,500 public clonotypes were shared, exceeding the 966 shared between new patients.

Library construction for TCR beta used iRepertoire HTBI primers and Arm-PCR of CDR3 regions. TCRdb used MiXCR to reprocess the multiplex PCR reads, holding one entry per CDR3 protein. The table records around 450,000 distinct CDR3 sequences, over 14% of them present only once. These data also featured in a second study, about T cells in Graves' hyperthyroidism and ophthalmopathy. From that report: An absence of ophthalmopathy progression within 18 months meant stable Graves' hyperthyroidism. Expanded thyroid clonotypes (above 0.001) were mostly also found in blood.

The receptor was isolated from a woman aged 40-49 years with Graves disease. The sequenced sample was peripheral blood mononuclear cells (PBMCs), obtained at new diagnosis, from a patient treated with antithyroid drugs. The V gene is TRBV5-1, the J gene TRBJ2-1, with D possibly being TRBD1 or TRBD2 (5 bases each). The CDR3: CASSGTDNEQFF. The DNA of the CDR3 is TGCGCCAGCAGCGGGACGGACAATGAGCAGTTCTTC. Combining the CDR3 with reference TRBV5-1 and TRBJ2-1 gives the whole variable domain KAGVTQTPRYLIKTRGQQVTLSCSPISGHRSVSWYQQTPGQGLQFLFEYFSETQRNKGNFPGRFSGRQFSNSRSEMNVSTLELGDSALYLCASSGTDNEQFFGPGTRLTVL.